The source of this TCR beta chain is a study of T-cell reconstitution after alpha-beta-depleted transplantation in children (dated by TCRdb to 2016 to 2017). For context, the study as a whole: Using TCR repertoire profiling, the study quantitatively followed how T-cell immune reconstitution unfolded in children after TCRalphabeta/CD19-depleted allogeneic hematopoietic cell transplantation.

The protocol used for the library was PCR. Sequencing used an Illumina HiSeq 2500. Molecular barcoding was employed in the preparation of TCR libraries, with unique molecular identifiers being used to normalize TCRbeta repertoire quantification. TCRdb applied fastp at Q25 and MiXCR to the public reads, then kept only in-frame beta chains. CDR3 protein sequences are deduplicated, and each keeps its most common genes and DNA. The sample records 490,000 or so distinct CDR3 sequences, 9.5% to 15% of which are singletons. Around 6.1% of the sample is taken by the ten largest. This clonotype was seen only a few times. What antigen it recognizes has not been identified. No much larger clonotype is one base removed from it; base qualities were not supplied. CDR1 and CDR2 are drawn from the germline V gene: SGHAT, FQNNGV. Between the V and J ends, shortened by 1 base and 0 bases respectively, the junction contains 10 bases. Counted from cysteine to phenylalanine, this CDR3 has 15 amino acids. The entry retains the CDR3 DNA only, 45 bases that are in frame from base 1.

The specimen was PBMCs from the stem cell graft donor, collected from the stem cell graft. This sequence uses TRBV11-2 and TRBJ2-7; the D call is tentative, TRBD1 or TRBD2, as each matches 5 bases. The clonotype comes from a human donor who donated a stem cell graft to a child with combined immunodeficiency. The DNA sequence is TGTGCCAGCAGCTTAGGTCCGGGGACCTCCTACGAGCAGTACTTC. Its protein reads: CASSLGPGTSYEQYF.